These T cell receptor beta chains were read from a single sample in a study of shared clonotypes between healthy human individuals. The table came from immunoSEQ multiplex PCR; TCRdb's copy has only in-frame clones and leaves some out. This table has some 2.4 million clones, 93% appearing once. Sequencing was carried out using naive CD4+ T cells from PBMCs. Source of these receptors: a man aged 18 to 29 in good health. Some clones in this sample may be carry-over from other donors' samples. Each CDR3 is given with its conserved first and last residue. The D gene is left open where the match is weak. A row's size may be missing; if present it is once, few, many or a size class.

D gene	V gene	clone size	J gene	CDR3 DNA	CDR3 protein
NA	TRBV27	NA	TRBJ1-2	TGTGCCAGCAGTTTAGAGGGAGGGGGCTACACCTTC	CASSLEGGGYTF
NA	TRBV29-1	once	TRBJ2-3	TGCAGCGTCCGAACGGCGACAGATACGCAGTATTTT	CSVRTATDTQYF
NA	TRBV5-4	once	TRBJ1-6	TGTGCCAGCAGCTTCGATGCGTATCAAGGTTCACCCCTCCACTTT	CASSFDAYQGSPLHF
NA	TRBV9	NA	TRBJ1-5	TGTGCCAGCAGCGTAACAGAAAATAGCAATCAGCCCCAGCATTTT	CASSVTENSNQPQHF
NA	TRBV5-1	NA	TRBJ2-1	TGCGCCAGCAGCTTACCGAAGGACCAGCAGTTCTTC	CASSLPKDQQFF
TRBD2	TRBV29-1	NA	TRBJ2-1	TGCAGCGTCGAAAAGGGACTAGCGGGAGGCTATGAGCAGTTCTTC	CSVEKGLAGGYEQFF
NA	TRBV5-4	NA	TRBJ2-2	TGTGCCAGCAGCTTGAAAAGTAACACCGGGGAGCTGTTTTTT	CASSLKSNTGELFF
NA	TRBV11-3	NA	TRBJ1-1	TGTGCCAGCAGCTTAACGGCAGAGAACACTGAAGCTTTCTTT	CASSLTAENTEAFF
NA	TRBV6-5	NA	TRBJ2-1	TGTGCCAGCAGAAGAACTAGAGGCTCCTACAATGAGCAGTTCTTC	CASRRTRGSYNEQFF
NA	TRBV5-6	NA	TRBJ2-5	TGTGCCAGCAGCTTGCCGGGACACAAAGGGGAGACCCAGTACTTC	CASSLPGHKGETQYF
TRBD2	TRBV7-2	few	TRBJ2-7	TGTGCCAGCAGCTTAGCGGGAGGGCCCTACGAGCAGTACTTC	CASSLAGGPYEQYF
TRBD2	TRBV5-6	once	TRBJ2-3	TGTGCCAGCAGCCACGGACTAGCAAGCACAGATACGCAGTATTTT	CASSHGLASTDTQYF
NA	TRBV18	NA	TRBJ2-7	TGTGCCAGCTCACCCCGGAATCTAGACGAGCAGTACTTC	CASSPRNLDEQYF
NA	TRBV28	NA	TRBJ2-7	TGTGCCAGCAGTTTTCTGGGGAGAAGCTCCTACGAGCAGTACTTC	CASSFLGRSSYEQYF
TRBD1	TRBV29-1	NA	TRBJ1-1	TGCAGCGTTGTTCCGGGACAGGGGGCTAGGACTGAAGCTTTCTTT	CSVVPGQGARTEAFF
NA	TRBV15	NA	TRBJ1-3	TGTGCCACCAGCAGCCGGACAGCCTCTGGAAACACCATATATTTT	CATSSRTASGNTIYF
NA	TRBV18	NA	TRBJ2-1	TGTGCCAGCTCACTATCCCGCCCAGGGAGCTCCTACAATGAGCAGTTCTTC	CASSLSRPGSSYNEQFF
NA	TRBV11-2	few	TRBJ2-5	TGTGCCAGCAGCTTAGAGTACCAAGAGACCCAGTACTTC	CASSLEYQETQYF
NA	TRBV21-1	NA	TRBJ2-7	TGTGCCAGCAGCGCTAGTCAGGGACAGGGAGGGTCCTACGAGCAGTACTTC	CASSASQGQGGSYEQYF
NA	TRBV7-2	NA	TRBJ1-1	TGTGCCAGCAGACCCCAGGGATTCACTGAAGCTTTCTTT	CASRPQGFTEAFF
NA	TRBV2	NA	TRBJ2-3	TGTGCCAGCAGTGCGAGCACAGATACGCAGTATTTT	CASSASTDTQYF
TRBD2	TRBV10-3	NA	TRBJ2-5	TGTGCCATCAGTGAAGGCGGGAGGGCAGGGGAGACCCAGTACTTC	CAISEGGRAGETQYF
TRBD1	TRBV5-8	NA	TRBJ1-5	TGTGCCAGCGCCTTTTCTTGGACAGGGGGCTTTTATAGCAATCAGCCCCAGCATTTT	CASAFSWTGGFYSNQPQHF
NA	TRBV19	NA	TRBJ1-1	TGTGCCAGTAGTCCCGGACACCAGAACACTGAAGCTTTCTTT	CASSPGHQNTEAFF
NA	TRBV19	NA	TRBJ2-6	TGTGCCAGTAGGCGGGGACATACTGGGGCCAACGTCCTGACTTTC	CASRRGHTGANVLTF
NA	TRBV4-1	NA	TRBJ2-3	TGCGCCAGCAGCCTCGGTGCCAGGTCAGATACGCAGTATTTT	CASSLGARSDTQYF
NA	TRBV10-3	NA	TRBJ2-7	TGTGCCATCAGTGAGACCCGTGGCTTCTCCTACGAGCAGTACTTC	CAISETRGFSYEQYF
NA	TRBV28	NA	TRBJ2-7	TGTGCCAGCAGGCCATACAGAGGATCCTACGAGCAGTACTTC	CASRPYRGSYEQYF
NA	TRBV28	NA	TRBJ1-6	TGTGCCAGCAGTTTATGGGACGGGAGGAGCTCCTATAATTCACCCCTCCACTTT	CASSLWDGRSSYNSPLHF
TRBD1	TRBV19	NA	TRBJ2-5	TGTGCCAGTAGTCCCTACCCGGACAGGGAAGAGACCCAGTACTTC	CASSPYPDREETQYF
NA	TRBV6-6	once	TRBJ1-4	TGTGCCAGTCATCCCGGGATAACAACAACTAATGAAAAACTGTTTTTT	CASHPGITTTNEKLFF
TRBD1	TRBV2	once	TRBJ1-4	TGTGCCAGTGGAGTGACAGGGGATGGGGAAAAACTGTTTTTT	CASGVTGDGEKLFF
TRBD1	TRBV18	NA	TRBJ1-5	TGTGCCAGCTCTACTTCAGGGGGAGGCAATCAGCCCCAGCATTTT	CASSTSGGGNQPQHF
NA	TRBV28	NA	TRBJ2-7	TGTGCCAGCATGGGGTACGAGCAGTACTTC	CASMGYEQYF
NA	TRBV15	NA	TRBJ2-1	TGTGCCACCAGCAGAGACAGGGGTGAGCAGTTCTTC	CATSRDRGEQFF
TRBD2	TRBV6-5	NA	TRBJ2-2	TGTGCCAGCAGTTACTCGGGGGGGTTAACCGGGGAGCTGTTTTTT	CASSYSGGLTGELFF
TRBD1	TRBV6-6	NA	TRBJ2-5	TGTGCCAGCAGTCAGCGACAGGGATCCGCGGAGACCCAGTACTTC	CASSQRQGSAETQYF
TRBD2	TRBV7-2	NA	TRBJ2-1	TGTGCCAGCAGCATGCTAGCGGGAGTTGGCGATGAGCAGTTCTTC	CASSMLAGVGDEQFF
NA	TRBV14	NA	TRBJ1-2	TGTGCCAGCAGCCGAGACATTGGGAACTATGGCTACACCTTC	CASSRDIGNYGYTF
NA	TRBV2	once	TRBJ1-1	TGTGCCATGACCAGGGAGGAGGGCACTGAAGCTTTCTTT	CAMTREEGTEAFF
TRBD1	TRBV6-5	NA	TRBJ1-5	TGTGCCAGCAGCAACGACAGGGGTCCCAATCAGCCCCAGCATTTT	CASSNDRGPNQPQHF
TRBD2	TRBV28	NA	TRBJ2-7	TGTGCCAGCAGGGCTAGCGGGAGCTACGAGCAGTACTTC	CASRASGSYEQYF
NA	TRBV7-9	NA	TRBJ1-1	TGTGCCAGCAGCTTAGTCGAGGGGTATCAGAACACTGAAGCTTTCTTT	CASSLVEGYQNTEAFF